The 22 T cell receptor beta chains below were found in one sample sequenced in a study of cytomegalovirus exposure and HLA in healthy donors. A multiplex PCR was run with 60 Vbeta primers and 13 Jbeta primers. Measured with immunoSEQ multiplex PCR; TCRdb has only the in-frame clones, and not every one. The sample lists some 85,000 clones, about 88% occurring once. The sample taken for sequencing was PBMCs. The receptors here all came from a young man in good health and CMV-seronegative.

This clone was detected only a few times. CDR3 region: CASRVTGTGVSPLHF. CDR3 sequence (DNA): TGTGCCAGCAGAGTAACCGGGACAGGGGTCTCACCCCTCCACTTT. This chain joins TRBV6-1 and TRBJ1-6; 10 bases match TRBD1. CDR1 is MNHNS and CDR2 is SASEGT in the germline V gene. Trimming cost V 6 bases and J 10 bases; bases outside gene matches: 9. This CDR3 has 15 amino acids.

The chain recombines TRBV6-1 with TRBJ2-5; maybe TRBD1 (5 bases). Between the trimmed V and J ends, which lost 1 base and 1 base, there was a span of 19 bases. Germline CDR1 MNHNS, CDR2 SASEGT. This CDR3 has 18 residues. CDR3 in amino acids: CASSEGEGVRTPQETQYF. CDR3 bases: TGTGCCAGCAGTGAAGGGGAAGGGGTCCGTACCCCCCAAGAGACCCAGTACTTC.

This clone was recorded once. Here the CDR3 reads CASSALAGGVDEQFF. The DNA for the CDR3 is TGTGCCAGCAGTGCTCTAGCGGGAGGTGTCGATGAGCAGTTCTTC. The genes are TRBV6-1 and TRBJ2-1, with 11 positions matching TRBD2. This CDR3 has 15 amino acids. The V and J ends lost 4 bases and 8 bases, in that order; junction bases with no gene match: 7. CDR1 is MNHNS, CDR2 SASEGT, per germline.

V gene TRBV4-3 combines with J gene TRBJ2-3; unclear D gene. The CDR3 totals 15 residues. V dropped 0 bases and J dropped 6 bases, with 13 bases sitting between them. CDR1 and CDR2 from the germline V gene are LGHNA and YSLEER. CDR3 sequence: CASSQEIAVPDTQYF. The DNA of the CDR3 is TGCGCCAGCAGCCAAGAGATAGCAGTGCCGGATACGCAGTATTTT.

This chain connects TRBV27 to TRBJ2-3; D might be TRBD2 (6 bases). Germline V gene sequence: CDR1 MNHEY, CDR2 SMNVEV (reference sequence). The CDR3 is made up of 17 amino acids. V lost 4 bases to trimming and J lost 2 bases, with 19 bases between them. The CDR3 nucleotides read TGTGCCAGCAGTTCTTACGGAGGGGCAGGATACACAGATACGCAGTATTTT. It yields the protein CASSSYGGAGYTDTQYF.

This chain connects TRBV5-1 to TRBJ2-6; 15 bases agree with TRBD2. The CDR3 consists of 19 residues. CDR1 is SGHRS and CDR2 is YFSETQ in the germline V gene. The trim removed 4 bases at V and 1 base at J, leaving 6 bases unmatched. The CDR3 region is CASSPRTSGRASGANVLTF. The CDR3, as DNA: TGCGCCAGCAGCCCTCGGACTAGCGGGAGGGCTTCTGGGGCCAACGTCCTGACTTTC.

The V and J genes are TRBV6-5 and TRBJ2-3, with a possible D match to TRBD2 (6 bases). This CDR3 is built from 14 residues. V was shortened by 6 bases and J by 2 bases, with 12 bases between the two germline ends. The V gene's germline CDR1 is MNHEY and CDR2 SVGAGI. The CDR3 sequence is CASRVAAYTDTQYF. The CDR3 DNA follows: TGTGCCAGCAGGGTAGCGGCGTACACAGATACGCAGTATTTT.

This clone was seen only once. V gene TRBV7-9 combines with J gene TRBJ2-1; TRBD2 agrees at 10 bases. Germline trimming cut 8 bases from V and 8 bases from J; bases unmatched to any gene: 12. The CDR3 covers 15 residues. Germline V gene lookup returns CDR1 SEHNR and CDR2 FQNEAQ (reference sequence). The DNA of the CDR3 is TGTGCCAGCTGGCCCGAGCGGGAGGGCCAGGATGAGCAGTTCTTC. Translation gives CASWPEREGQDEQFF. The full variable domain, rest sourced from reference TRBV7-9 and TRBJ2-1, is DTGVSQNPRHKITKRGQNVTFRCDPISEHNRLYWYRQTLGQGPEFLTYFQNEAQLEKSRLLSDRFSAERPKGSFSTLEIQRTEQGDSAMYLCASWPEREGQDEQFFGPGTRLTVL.

CDR3 coding DNA: TGCAGCGTTGACGGTTACCGACACTACAATGAGCAGTTCTTC. As protein: CSVDGYRHYNEQFF. The J gene is TRBJ2-1, the V gene TRBV29-1; D not certain. The CDR3 covers 14 residues. V was pared by 3 bases and J by 3 bases, with 12 bases between. Per germline, CDR1 SQVTM and CDR2 ANQGSEA.

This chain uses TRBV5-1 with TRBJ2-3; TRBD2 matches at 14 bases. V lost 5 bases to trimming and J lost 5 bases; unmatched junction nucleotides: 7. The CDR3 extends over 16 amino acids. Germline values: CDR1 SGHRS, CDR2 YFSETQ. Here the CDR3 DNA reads TGCGCCAGCAGGCCGACTAGCGGGAGGGCCCTAGATACGCAGTATTTT. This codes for CASRPTSGRALDTQYF.

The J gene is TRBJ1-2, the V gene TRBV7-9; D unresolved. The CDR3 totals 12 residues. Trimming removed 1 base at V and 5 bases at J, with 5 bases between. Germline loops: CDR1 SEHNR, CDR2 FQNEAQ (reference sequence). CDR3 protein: CASSLELYGYTF. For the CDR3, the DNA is TGTGCCAGCAGCTTAGAACTGTATGGCTACACCTTC.

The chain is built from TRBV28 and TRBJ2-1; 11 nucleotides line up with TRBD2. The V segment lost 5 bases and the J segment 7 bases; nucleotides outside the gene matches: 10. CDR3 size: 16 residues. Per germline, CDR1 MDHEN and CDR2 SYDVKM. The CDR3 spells CASSPQLAGGVNEQFF. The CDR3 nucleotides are TGTGCCAGCAGTCCCCAATTAGCGGGAGGGGTGAATGAGCAGTTCTTC.

CDR3 sequence reads: CASSSPGSGETQYF. In DNA form, the CDR3 reads TGTGCCAGCAGTTCTCCAGGGTCGGGCGAGACCCAGTACTTC. This chain links TRBV6-5 with TRBJ2-5, with D perhaps TRBD1 (5 bases). The length of the CDR3 is 14 residues. Trimming cost V 4 bases and J 5 bases, with 14 bases left between them. Looked up from germline, CDR1 is MNHEY and CDR2 is SVGAGI.

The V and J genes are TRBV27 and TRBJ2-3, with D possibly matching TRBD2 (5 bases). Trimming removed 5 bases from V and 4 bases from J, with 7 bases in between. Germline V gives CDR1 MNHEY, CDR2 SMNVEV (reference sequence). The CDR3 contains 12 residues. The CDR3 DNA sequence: TGTGCCAGCAGTCAGCGGTCAGATACGCAGTATTTT. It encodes CASSQRSDTQYF.

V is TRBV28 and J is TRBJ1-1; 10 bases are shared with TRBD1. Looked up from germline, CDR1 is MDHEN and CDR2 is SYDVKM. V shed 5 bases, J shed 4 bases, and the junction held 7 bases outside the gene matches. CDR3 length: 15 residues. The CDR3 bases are TGTGCCAGCAGTCTAACCCGACAGGGGGCCACTGAAGCTTTCTTT. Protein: CASSLTRQGATEAFF.

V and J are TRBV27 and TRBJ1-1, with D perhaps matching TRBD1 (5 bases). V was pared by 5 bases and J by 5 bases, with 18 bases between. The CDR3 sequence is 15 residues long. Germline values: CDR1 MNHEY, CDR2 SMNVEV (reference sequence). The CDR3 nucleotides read TGTGCCAGCAGTCCAGGGCGGTACGTAAAAACTGAAGCTTTCTTT. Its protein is CASSPGRYVKTEAFF.

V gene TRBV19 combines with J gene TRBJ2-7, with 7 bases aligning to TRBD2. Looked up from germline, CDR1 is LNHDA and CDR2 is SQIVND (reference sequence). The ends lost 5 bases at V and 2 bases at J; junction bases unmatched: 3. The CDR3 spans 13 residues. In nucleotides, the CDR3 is TGTGCCAGTAGTGCCCGGGGGGCCTACGAGCAGTACTTC. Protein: CASSARGAYEQYF.

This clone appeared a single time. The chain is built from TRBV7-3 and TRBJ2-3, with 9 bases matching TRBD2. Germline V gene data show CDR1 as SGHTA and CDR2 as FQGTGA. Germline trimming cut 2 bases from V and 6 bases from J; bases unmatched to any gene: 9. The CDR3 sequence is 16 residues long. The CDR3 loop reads CASSLAGGHQSDTQYF. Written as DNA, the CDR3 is TGTGCCAGCAGCTTAGCGGGAGGGCATCAGTCGGATACGCAGTATTTT.

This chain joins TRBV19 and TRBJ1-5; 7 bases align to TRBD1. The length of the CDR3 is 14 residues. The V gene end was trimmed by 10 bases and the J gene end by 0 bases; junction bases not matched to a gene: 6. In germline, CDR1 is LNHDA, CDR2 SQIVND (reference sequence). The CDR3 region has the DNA TGTGCCACCTCAGGGGGGAATAGCAATCAGCCCCAGCATTTT. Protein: CATSGGNSNQPQHF.

The CDR3 is CASSLVGAQETQYF. Here the CDR3 DNA reads TGTGCCAGCAGTTTGGTTGGGGCACAAGAGACCCAGTACTTC. The V and J genes are TRBV27 and TRBJ2-5; D is perhaps TRBD1 (5 bases). The V end lost 3 bases, the J end lost 2 bases, and 10 bases lay between the germline ends. CDR1 and CDR2 from the germline V gene are MNHEY and SMNVEV (reference sequence). This CDR3 comprises 14 residues.

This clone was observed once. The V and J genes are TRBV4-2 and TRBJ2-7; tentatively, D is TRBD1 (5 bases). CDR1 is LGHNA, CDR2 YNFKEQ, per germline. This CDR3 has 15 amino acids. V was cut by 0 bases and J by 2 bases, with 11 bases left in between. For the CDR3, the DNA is TGTGCCAGCAGCCAAGATTTTGACAGTCCCTACGAGCAGTACTTC. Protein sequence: CASSQDFDSPYEQYF.

The CDR3 loop is CASSPIQGTVDIAFF. CDR3 DNA: TGTGCCAGCAGCCCTATCCAGGGGACAGTGGATATAGCTTTCTTT. The V call is TRBV14, the J call TRBJ1-1, with 7 bases lining up with TRBD1. The CDR3 is 15 residues long. J gave up 10 bases and V 4 bases, and 15 bases lay outside the gene matches. CDR1 is SGHDN, CDR2 FVKESK, per germline.